This T cell receptor beta chain derives from a study of shared clonotypes between healthy human individuals. The germline CDR1 and CDR2 sequences are SGHAT and FQNNGV. V lost 0 bases and J lost 0, with 6 bases in between. The CDR3 contains 14 residues. Profiling relied on immunoSEQ multiplex PCR, and the TCRdb table lists in-frame clones only, not all of them. Altogether fewer than 650,000 clones are present, 76% being singletons, with the ten largest covering roughly 13%. This clonotype was obtained from a woman aged 40-49 years in good health. Some clones in this sample may be carry-over from other donors' samples. Sequencing was done on a sample of PBMCs. The chain carries TRBV11-2 and TRBJ2-7; unclear D gene. CDR3: CASSLESFSYEQYF. The CDR3 DNA is TGTGCCAGCAGCTTAGAGTCGTTCTCCTACGAGCAGTACTTC.